This TCR beta chain appears in the sequencing data of a study of blood T cell repertoires in COVID-19 (dated by TCRdb to 2020 to 2021). The study in broad terms: Samples from collaborators originated in the United States, Italy and Spain and spanned both the acute and convalescent phases of COVID-19. The prospective study material was composed of cDNA or gDNA derived from T cells, B-cell-depleted T cells, or PBMCs. Subjects who had been exposed to COVID-19, were actively infected with it, or had recovered from it provided the deeply sampled blood TCRbeta repertoires that made up the dataset. The repertoires were released in a freely available public database meant as a resource for research on the immune response to SARS-CoV-2. Samples were obtained from the ongoing ImmuneRACE study (first 160 participants) and from about 1,300 subjects provided by 6 global collaborators. Nearly every sample came with metadata listing a de-identified subject ID, COVID-19 status, age in years and sex. Where available, HLA class I and class II types were obtained from metadata supplied by the sample provider rather than from assay-based typing. General study outcomes and caveats: The amount of clinical and demographic metadata varied by source and participant and was provided uncurated.

The immunoSEQ Assay, a bias-controlled multiplex PCR, was used to amplify TCRbeta CDR3 regions from genomic DNA. As for the original processing: Within the assay, amplification of reference gene primers was used to estimate how many nucleated cells each sample contained. To quantify the absolute abundance of each unique TCRbeta CDR3 rearrangement, sequence reads were collapsed and filtered. Productive Simpson clonality was computed per sample as the square root of Simpson's diversity index over productive rearrangements. Entries here come from immuneACCESS through TCRdb and include only in-frame sequences with V and J called. Some clones fail to appear in such tables; in the studies checked, an unresolved V gene covers under half of the shortfall, and the cause of the remainder is unknown. V and J calls plus clone size are reproduced from that table; the DNA served to infer D and trimming. The sample contains 47,000 or so clones, 81% of them found a single time. Clones ranked in the top ten supply 20% to 25% of the sample.

Counted from cysteine to phenylalanine, this CDR3 has 16 amino acids. The only DNA kept is the CDR3, 48 bases in frame from the first base. The junction shows trimming of 5 bases on V and 6 bases on J, plus 19 bases between the germline ends. CDR1 and CDR2, looked up from the germline V gene, are MDHEN and SYDVKM. To note about this clone: Its antigen is currently not known. The input lacks base qualities; no much larger clone sits a single base away.

At one collaborating source in Seattle, patients were enrolled during active infection and were followed longitudinally through the course of disease. Whole blood was collected in K2EDTA tubes by collaborating institutions according to the institutions' own protocols. For TCRbeta analysis, collaborator samples were shipped as frozen whole blood, as isolated PBMCs, or as DNA extracted from either sample type. The sample was peripheral blood. This sequence was found in a woman older than 75 with COVID-19, enrolled during active disease. The chain uses TRBV28 and TRBJ1-4; TRBD1 is a weak D gene call, 5 bases matching. The CDR3: CASSPFIGARYEKLFF. Read as DNA, the sequence is TGTGCCAGCAGTCCCTTCATAGGGGCGCGATATGAAAAACTGTTTTTT.